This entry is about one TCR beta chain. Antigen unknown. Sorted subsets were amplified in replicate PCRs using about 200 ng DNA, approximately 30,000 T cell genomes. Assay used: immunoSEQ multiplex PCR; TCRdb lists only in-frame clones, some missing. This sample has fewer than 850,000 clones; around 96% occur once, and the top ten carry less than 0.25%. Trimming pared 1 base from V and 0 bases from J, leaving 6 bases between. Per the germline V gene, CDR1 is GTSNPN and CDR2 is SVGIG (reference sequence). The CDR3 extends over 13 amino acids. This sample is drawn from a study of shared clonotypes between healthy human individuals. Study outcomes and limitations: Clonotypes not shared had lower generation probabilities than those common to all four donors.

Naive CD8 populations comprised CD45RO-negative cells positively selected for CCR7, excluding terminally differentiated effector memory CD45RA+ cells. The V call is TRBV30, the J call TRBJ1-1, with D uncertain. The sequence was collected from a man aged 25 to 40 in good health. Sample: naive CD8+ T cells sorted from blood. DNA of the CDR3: TGTGCCTGGAGTGAGGCCATGAACACTGAAGCTTTCTTT. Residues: CAWSEAMNTEAFF.